This section outlines one T cell receptor (beta chain) sequence together with its context. Patients from Seattle were sampled longitudinally, starting during active infection. This sample is part of a study of blood T cell repertoires in COVID-19. Study context: The cDNA or gDNA used as material had been derived from T cells, B-cell-depleted T cells, or PBMCs.

The assay was immunoSEQ multiplex PCR, and TCRdb's table has in-frame clones only and misses some. The sample consists of approximately 290,000 clones, approximately 89% of them appearing once. The CDR3 is 15 amino acids. Germline V gene data show CDR1 as MNHEY and CDR2 as SVGAGI. V lost 0 bases and J 0 bases, leaving 9 bases between the germline ends. The chain joins TRBV6-5 to TRBJ2-7; D is possibly TRBD1 (5 bases). This clonotype originated in a woman aged 30 to 39 with COVID-19, enrolled during active disease. The specimen was peripheral blood. The CDR3 reads CASSYSGAPSYEQYF. In DNA form, the CDR3 reads TGTGCCAGCAGTTACTCTGGGGCCCCCTCCTACGAGCAGTACTTC.